This T cell receptor (beta chain) originates from a study of neoadjuvant anti-PD-1 for oral cavity cancer. Study as a whole: Before surgery, most patients got three to four biweekly 3 mg/kg nivolumab doses.

Trimming shortened V by 1 base and J by 6 bases, and 19 bases separated the two germline ends. In germline, CDR1 is GTSNPN, CDR2 SVGIG (reference sequence). CDR3 length: 15 amino acids. Clones were sequenced by immunoSEQ multiplex PCR, and TCRdb holds only the in-frame ones, with some missing. The sample has 75,000 or so clones; less than 85% are singletons. Patients had newly diagnosed, untreated stage II-IVA oral cavity squamous cell carcinoma. PBMCs were not maintained or expanded in culture before analysis. This clone has more than one count but fewer than ten. This receptor was obtained from a person between 35 and 79 years old with oral cavity squamous cell carcinoma. Material: PBMCs, obtained before nivolumab (anti-PD-1) treatment. This chain joins TRBV30 and TRBJ2-7; D may be TRBD2 (6 bases). DNA of the CDR3: TGTGCCTGGAGTGATGGGACGGGGGTACCTTTCGAGCAGTACTTC. Encoded protein: CAWSDGTGVPFEQYF.